These 16 T cell receptor beta chains were all obtained from the same sample, sequenced in a study of Graves' ophthalmopathy and Graves' hyperthyroidism. Beta-chain TCR CDR3 regions were amplified from RNA transcripts. Second-round multiplex PCR followed a first-round RT-PCR using HTBI primers. TCRdb processed the multiplex PCR reads anew with MiXCR; each CDR3 protein has one entry. The sample contains 500,000 to 700,000 distinct CDR3 sequences, about 20% of which appear only once. The sample consisted of peripheral blood. The receptors come from a woman between 18 and 29 years old with stable Graves' hyperthyroidism. Some clones in this sample may be carry-over from other donors' samples.

At least ten counts were recorded for this clonotype. J is TRBJ1-1 and V is TRBV12-3 or TRBV12-4; the D is unclear. This CDR3 spans 12 amino acids. V was pared by 0 bases and J by 8 bases, with 7 bases between. The CDR3 loop is CASSLAMREAFF. CDR3 DNA sequence: TGTGCCAGCAGTTTAGCGATGCGCGAAGCTTTCTTT.

This clonotype showed up many times. The chain joins TRBV29-1 to TRBJ1-5; D perhaps matches TRBD1 (5 bases). Per the germline V gene, CDR1 is SQVTM and CDR2 is ANQGSEA. V was clipped by 5 bases and J by 0 bases, with 17 bases between them. The CDR3 contains 16 residues. CDR3 in DNA: TGCAGCGTTATAGTCGGGGCGCCTAATAGCAATCAGCCCCAGCATTTT. It translates to CSVIVGAPNSNQPQHF.

This clonotype was recorded a few times. The V and J genes are TRBV6-1 and TRBJ2-7; 8 bases map to TRBD2. This CDR3 has 12 amino acids. Per the germline V gene, CDR1 is MNHNS and CDR2 is SASEGT. The trim removed 10 bases at V and 3 bases at J, leaving 5 bases unmatched. The CDR3 DNA follows: TGTGCCACGGGGGGGCAGAACTACGAGCAGTACTTC. Its protein is CATGGQNYEQYF.

This clonotype was counted ten times or more. The chain uses TRBV12-3 or TRBV12-4 and TRBJ1-1; no definite D call. V was trimmed by 3 bases and J by 6 bases, leaving 14 bases between them. CDR3 size: 14 residues. Written as DNA, the CDR3 is TGTGCCAGCAGTTTGGCAGGCCCCGGCTCTGAAGCTTTCTTT. Its protein product is CASSLAGPGSEAFF.

In this sample, this clonotype turned up many times. This chain connects TRBV28 to TRBJ2-7, with D perhaps TRBD2 (6 bases). V lost 2 bases and J lost 2, with 10 bases in between. The CDR3 runs 14 residues. Germline assignment: CDR1 MDHEN and CDR2 SYDVKM. The CDR3 region is CASSLSGSTYEQYF. CDR3 in DNA: TGTGCCAGCAGTTTAAGCGGGTCCACCTACGAGCAGTACTTC.

This clonotype was detected many times. The gene calls are TRBV12-3 or TRBV12-4 and TRBJ1-2; no clear D gene. Between the trimmed V and J ends, which lost 4 bases and 4 bases, there was a span of 13 bases. The CDR3 is 14 residues long. The CDR3 coding sequence is TGTGCCAGCAGTTCCGAGGGATCGGTCTATGGCTACACCTTC. Amino acids: CASSSEGSVYGYTF.

Only a few counts were recorded for this clonotype. This chain joins TRBV15 and TRBJ1-2; a weak D match, TRBD1 (6 bases). The CDR3 covers 17 residues. Trimming removed 5 bases from V and 3 bases from J, with 22 bases in between. In germline, CDR1 is LNHNV, CDR2 YYDKDF (reference sequence). The CDR3 reads CATSREPRQRGDYGYTF. As DNA, the CDR3 is TGTGCCACCAGCCGGGAACCCCGACAGAGGGGGGACTATGGCTACACCTTC.

This clonotype appeared many times. The chain uses TRBV6-5 and TRBJ2-7, with no clear D. This CDR3 comprises 15 residues. Trimming cost V 5 bases and J 5 bases, with 19 bases left between them. Germline lookup yields CDR1 MNHEY and CDR2 SVGAGI. CDR3 in DNA: TGTGCCAGCAGTGTATCTCCAGTCGGGTCTAACGAGCAGTACTTC. Its translation: CASSVSPVGSNEQYF.

This CDR3 reads CASSIQGEETQYF. The CDR3 DNA reads as TGTGCCAGTAGTATACAGGGAGAAGAGACCCAGTACTTC. This rearrangement joins TRBV19 to TRBJ2-5; D might be TRBD1 or TRBD2, each matching 5 bases. This CDR3 spans 13 amino acids. Per germline, CDR1 LNHDA and CDR2 SQIVND (reference sequence). V was shortened by 2 bases and J by 3 bases, with 7 bases between the two germline ends.

This clonotype was seen ten or more times. V usage is TRBV4-1 and J usage is TRBJ2-7; TRBD2 matches at 8 bases. V dropped 0 bases and J dropped 0; count of bases not matched to a gene: 10. CDR3 length equals 18 residues. Germline V gene sequence: CDR1 MGHRA, CDR2 YSYEKL. The CDR3 loop reads CASSQDLRFGTSSYEQYF. CDR3 nucleotides: TGCGCCAGCAGCCAAGATCTACGCTTTGGGACTAGCTCCTACGAGCAGTACTTC.

V and J are TRBV11-2 and TRBJ1-5; 9 nucleotides match TRBD1. CDR3 size: 16 residues. Per germline, CDR1 SGHAT and CDR2 FQNNGV. The trim removed 3 bases at V and 5 bases at J, leaving 8 bases unmatched. The CDR3 sequence is CASSFTQGAFYQPQHF. CDR3 DNA sequence: TGTGCCAGCAGCTTCACACAGGGGGCCTTTTATCAGCCCCAGCATTTT.

At least ten counts were recorded for this clonotype. The chain recombines TRBV6-5 with TRBJ1-1; TRBD1 aligns across 8 bases. The CDR3 spans 14 residues. The germline CDR1 and CDR2 sequences are MNHEY and SVGAGI. V was clipped by 2 bases and J by 9 bases; unmatched bases: 8. The CDR3 sequence is CASSYGLTGAKAFF. The CDR3 nucleotides are TGTGCCAGCAGTTACGGCCTGACAGGGGCGAAAGCTTTCTTT.

The sample holds a few counts of this clonotype. The CDR3, as DNA: TGTGCCAGCTCACCAATCCGTATGGGGCCAGAGACCCAGTACTTC. Translation gives CASSPIRMGPETQYF. The chain employs TRBV18 and TRBJ2-5, with D possibly being TRBD1 (5 bases). Trimming pared 2 bases from V and 4 bases from J, leaving 14 bases between. The CDR3 totals 15 residues. The germline gives CDR1 KGHSH, CDR2 LQKENI.

The chain is built from TRBV30 and TRBJ1-1; no firm D call. The ends were cut back, 1 base at V and 1 base at J, with 22 bases in the middle. From germline, CDR1 is GTSNPN and CDR2 SVGIG (reference sequence). The CDR3 consists of 18 residues. The CDR3 protein is CAWSAETRLLLRNTEAFF. The CDR3 DNA follows: TGTGCCTGGAGTGCCGAAACCCGACTTCTATTAAGGAACACTGAAGCTTTCTTT.

In this sample, this clonotype turned up many times. The chain employs TRBV7-2 and TRBJ2-7, with D maybe TRBD2 (6 bases). Germline assignment: CDR1 SGHTA and CDR2 FQGNSA. The V and J ends lost 3 bases and 2 bases respectively, with 11 bases between them. The CDR3 contains 14 residues. The CDR3 loop reads CASSFLASAYEQYF. The CDR3 DNA follows: TGTGCCAGCAGCTTCCTAGCGAGCGCCTACGAGCAGTACTTC.

In its sample, this clonotype was seen a few times. The genes are TRBV10-3 and TRBJ2-7, with 12 nucleotides matching TRBD1. Looked up from germline, CDR1 is ENHRY and CDR2 is SYGVKD. Trimming cost V 5 bases and J 4 bases; bases outside gene matches: 9. This CDR3 contains 16 residues. The CDR3 DNA follows: TGTGCCATCAGTCCTCCTCCGGGACAGGGGGCATACGAGCAGTACTTC. Translating it yields CAISPPPGQGAYEQYF.